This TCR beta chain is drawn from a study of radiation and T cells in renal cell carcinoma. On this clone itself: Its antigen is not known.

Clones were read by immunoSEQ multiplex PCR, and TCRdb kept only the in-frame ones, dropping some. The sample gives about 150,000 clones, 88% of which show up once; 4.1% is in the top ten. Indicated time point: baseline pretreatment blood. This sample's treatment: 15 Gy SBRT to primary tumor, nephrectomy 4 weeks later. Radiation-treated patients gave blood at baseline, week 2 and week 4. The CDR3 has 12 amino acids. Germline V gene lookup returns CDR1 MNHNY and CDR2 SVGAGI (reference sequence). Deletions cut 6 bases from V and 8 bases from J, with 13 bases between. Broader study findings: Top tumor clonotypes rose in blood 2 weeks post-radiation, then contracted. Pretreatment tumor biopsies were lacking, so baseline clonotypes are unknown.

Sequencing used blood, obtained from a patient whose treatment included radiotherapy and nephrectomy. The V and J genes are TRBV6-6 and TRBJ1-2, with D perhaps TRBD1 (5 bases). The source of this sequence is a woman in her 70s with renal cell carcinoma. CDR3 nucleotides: TGTGCCAGCAGGCCCCAGGGTAAGGGCTACACCTTC. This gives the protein CASRPQGKGYTF.